These 32 T cell receptor beta chains were all obtained from the same sample, sequenced in a study of blood T cells in healthy people across ages. The authors ran a second PCR of about 6 to 11 cycles using a sample-barcoded 5' primer and a J-beta primer mix. TCRdb ran MiXCR on the 5' RACE reads and lists one entry per CDR3 protein. Seen here are about 1.7 million distinct CDR3 sequences, about 30% observed once, and the top ten hold 7% to 9%. Sequenced: blood. The receptors were sampled from a woman aged 25-40 years in good health.

This clonotype occurred many times. The chain combines TRBV6-5 with TRBJ2-5, with D possibly matching TRBD1 (5 bases). CDR1 is MNHEY and CDR2 is SVGAGI in the germline V gene. V shed 4 bases and J shed 5 bases, with 14 bases lying between them. The length of the CDR3 is 14 residues. The CDR3 DNA reads TGTGCCAGCAGTTCCCCAGGGTCCGGGGAGACCCAGTACTTC. This gives the protein CASSSPGSGETQYF.

The chain joins TRBV7-2 to TRBJ2-3; 7 bases are shared with TRBD1. The CDR3 is 17 amino acids. Germline V lookup: CDR1 SGHTA, CDR2 FQGNSA. The V segment lost 4 bases and the J segment 6 bases; nucleotides outside the gene matches: 16. This CDR3 is CASSSLKALTGMDTQYF. The CDR3 bases are TGTGCCAGCAGCTCTTTGAAGGCCTTGACAGGGATGGATACGCAGTATTTT. Using reference TRBV7-2 and TRBJ2-3 for the parts outside the CDR3, the full variable domain is GAGVSQSPSNKVTEKGKDVELRCDPISGHTALYWYRQSLGQGLEFLIYFQGNSAPDKSGLPSDRFSAERTGGSVSTLTIQRTQQEDSAVYLCASSSLKALTGMDTQYFGPGTRLTVL.

As concerns this clonotype: This may be a read error, as it is one base from a much larger clone. The rearrangement joins TRBV5-1 to TRBJ2-5, with 9 positions matching TRBD1. CDR1 and CDR2 (germline): SGHRS, YFSETQ. The CDR3 is 14 residues long. The ends lost 4 bases at V and 6 bases at J; junction bases unmatched: 7. CDR3 bases: TGCGCCAGCAGCCCGAGGACAGGGGAAAAGACCCAGTACTTC. Translated, it gives CASSPRTGEKTQYF.

This clonotype was detected many times. The chain joins TRBV2 to TRBJ2-7; the match to TRBD1 covers 10 bases. Germline assignment: CDR1 SNHLY and CDR2 FYNNEI. CDR3 length: 15 amino acids. Germline trimming cut 3 bases from V and 2 bases from J; bases unmatched to any gene: 4. The CDR3 nucleotides are TGTGCCAGCAGTGAGGGGACAGGGGTGGCCTACGAGCAGTACTTC. This sequence encodes CASSEGTGVAYEQYF.

Of note for this clonotype: A junction boundary mismatches the germline segment, possibly from a read error. This chain joins TRBV5-5 and TRBJ1-4, with a tentative D call TRBD1 (6 bases). CDR3 length: 15 amino acids. Per germline, CDR1 SGHKS and CDR2 YYEKEE (reference sequence). The CDR3 spells CAGSLLKGGGEKLFF. For the CDR3, the DNA is TGTGCCGGCAGCCTTCTGAAGGGGGGCGGTGAAAAACTGTTTTTT.

This clonotype came up once. V gene TRBV12-3 or TRBV12-4 combines with J gene TRBJ1-5; 8 positions match TRBD1. The CDR3 is made up of 15 amino acids. The ends lost 5 bases at V and 4 bases at J; junction bases unmatched: 7. The CDR3 protein is CASSNRQGRNQPQHF. CDR3 nucleotides: TGTGCCAGCAGTAACCGACAGGGGCGAAATCAGCCCCAGCATTTT.

The rearrangement uses TRBV5-1 and TRBJ2-3, with 10 bases that match TRBD2. Looked up from germline, CDR1 is SGHRS and CDR2 is YFSETQ. The CDR3 covers 17 residues. V was clipped by 4 bases and J by 0 bases; unmatched bases: 8. CDR3 loop: CASSESGRARSTDTQYF. CDR3 DNA sequence: TGCGCCAGCAGCGAGAGCGGGAGGGCCAGAAGCACAGATACGCAGTATTTT. Using reference TRBV5-1 and TRBJ2-3 for the parts outside the CDR3, the full variable domain is KAGVTQTPRYLIKTRGQQVTLSCSPISGHRSVSWYQQTPGQGLQFLFEYFSETQRNKGNFPGRFSGRQFSNSRSEMNVSTLELGDSALYLCASSESGRARSTDTQYFGPGTRLTVL.

The gene calls are TRBV6-6 and TRBJ2-1, with 11 bases lining up with TRBD2. Trimming took 1 base from V and 6 from J; bases not matched to a gene: 5. Looked up from germline, CDR1 is MNHNY and CDR2 is SVGAGI (reference sequence). CDR3 length: 16 residues. The CDR3 region is CASSYYGTSGFNEQFF. CDR3 sequence (DNA): TGTGCCAGCAGTTACTACGGGACTAGCGGTTTCAATGAGCAGTTCTTC.

This clonotype was recorded only once. This may arise from a read error, as a much more abundant clone is one base away. The rearrangement links TRBV12-3 or TRBV12-4 to TRBJ2-6, with 7 nucleotides matching TRBD1. The length of the CDR3 is 13 residues. The chain's CDR3 is CASRITGADVLTF. The CDR3 nucleotides are TGTGCCAGCCGGATCACAGGGGCCGACGTCCTGACTTTC.

This clonotype was detected a few times. This sequence joins TRBV3-1 and TRBJ2-7; no reliable D call. Trimming cost V 4 bases and J 5 bases, with 12 bases left between them. The CDR3 spans 13 residues. Per the germline V gene, CDR1 is LGHDT and CDR2 is YNNKEL (reference sequence). CDR3 in DNA: TGTGCCAGCAGCCCCACCGGTTTGGACGAGCAGTACTTC. Amino acid sequence: CASSPTGLDEQYF.

This clonotype was seen more than once but under ten times. V is TRBV27 and J is TRBJ1-1; D call uncertain. Germline lookup yields CDR1 MNHEY and CDR2 SMNVEV (reference sequence). The CDR3 runs to 15 residues. Between the trimmed V and J ends, which lost 5 bases and 3 bases, there was a span of 16 bases. Written as DNA, the CDR3 is TGTGCCAGCAGTAAGGTCGGCGCCAGGCACACTGAAGCTTTCTTT. Protein sequence: CASSKVGARHTEAFF.

The V and J genes are TRBV3-1 and TRBJ1-1, with D maybe TRBD1 (6 bases). The V gene lost 4 bases and the J gene lost 7 bases, with 13 bases spanning the gap. CDR3 length equals 13 residues. Germline CDR1 is LGHDT and CDR2 is YNNKEL (reference sequence). The CDR3 reads CASSPRGGIEAFF. As DNA, the CDR3 is TGTGCCAGCAGCCCTCGAGGGGGAATTGAAGCTTTCTTT.

The genes are TRBV5-1 and TRBJ2-6; D possibly corresponds to TRBD1 (5 bases). With 0 bases removed from V and 0 bases from J, the gap between germline ends came to 7 bases. The V gene's germline CDR1 is SGHRS and CDR2 YFSETQ. The CDR3 is made up of 16 amino acids. This CDR3 is CASSLGGPSGANVLTF. In DNA form, the CDR3 reads TGCGCCAGCAGCTTGGGGGGCCCCTCTGGGGCCAACGTCCTGACTTTC. Looking up the rest from reference TRBV5-1 and TRBJ2-6 gives the full variable domain: KAGVTQTPRYLIKTRGQQVTLSCSPISGHRSVSWYQQTPGQGLQFLFEYFSETQRNKGNFPGRFSGRQFSNSRSEMNVSTLELGDSALYLCASSLGGPSGANVLTFGAGSRLTVL.

The V gene is TRBV12-3 or TRBV12-4, the J gene TRBJ1-6; D is ambiguous. V lost 5 bases, J lost 9 bases, and 20 bases lay in between. CDR3 length equals 16 residues. As DNA, the CDR3 is TGTGCCAGCAGTGTGACCGGAAGAGGAGGGAGTTCACCCCTCCACTTT. It codes for CASSVTGRGGSSPLHF.

The chain combines TRBV28 with TRBJ2-4, with 12 bases aligning to TRBD2. The J call may be mistaken, given a closer DNA end match to TRBJ2-7. CDR1 and CDR2 (germline): MDHEN, SYDVKM. There are 15 residues in the CDR3. CDR3 coding DNA: TGTGCCAGCAGCCCTAGCGGGAGGGGGAGGTACGAGCAGTACTTC. Protein: CASSPSGRGRYEQYF.

The chain combines TRBV4-1 with TRBJ2-7, with unresolved D. With 1 base removed from V and 1 base from J, the gap between germline ends came to 11 bases. The CDR3 contains 15 residues. Germline V gives CDR1 MGHRA, CDR2 YSYEKL. In DNA, the CDR3 is TGCGCCAGCAGCCAAGCCCCGTCGGATTCCTACGAGCAGTACTTC. Its translation is CASSQAPSDSYEQYF.

This sequence joins TRBV28 and TRBJ1-5; the D gene is possibly TRBD1 (5 bases). The CDR3 contains 12 residues. Per germline, CDR1 MDHEN and CDR2 SYDVKM. V dropped 9 bases and J dropped 5 bases, with 11 bases sitting between them. Written as DNA, the CDR3 is TGTGCCAGTTTTGACAGTGATCAGCCCCAGCATTTT. Protein sequence: CASFDSDQPQHF.

The chain combines TRBV25-1 with TRBJ2-2; TRBD1 matches 8 bases. Germline V lookup: CDR1 MGHDK, CDR2 SYGVNS. Trimming removed 3 bases from V and 6 bases from J; junction bases left unmatched: 0. The CDR3 has 13 residues. CDR3 residues: CASSDRGPGELFF. CDR3 DNA sequence: TGTGCCAGCAGTGACAGGGGGCCCGGGGAGCTGTTTTTT. Full variable domain (rest looked up from reference TRBV25-1 and TRBJ2-2): EADIYQTPRYLVIGTGKKITLECSQTMGHDKMYWYQQDPGMELHLIHYSYGVNSTEKGDLSSESTVSRIRTEHFPLTLESARPSHTSQYLCASSDRGPGELFFGEGSRLTVL.

CDR3 bases: TGTGCCACCAGTGGCCACGAGCAGTACTTC. It yields the protein CATSGHEQYF. The V gene is TRBV24-1, the J gene TRBJ2-4; D is ambiguous. The DNA matches TRBJ2-7 better at its end, which makes the J call doubtful. Germline lookup yields CDR1 KGHDR and CDR2 SFDVKD. This CDR3 has 10 amino acids.

The chain joins TRBV7-3 to TRBJ2-3; D may be TRBD2 (6 bases). The CDR3 loop spans 18 amino acids. The V and J ends lost 7 bases and 2 bases respectively, with 25 bases between them. Germline values: CDR1 SGHTA, CDR2 FQGTGA. The CDR3 nucleotides read TGTGCCAGCAACCAAAGAGGAGGGAATGGCGGGGACACAGATACGCAGTATTTT. Its translation is CASNQRGGNGGDTDTQYF.

This chain links TRBV7-2 with TRBJ2-1; no clear D gene. The CDR3 loop spans 16 amino acids. V was clipped by 3 bases and J by 0 bases, with 12 bases between them. From germline, CDR1 is SGHTA and CDR2 FQGNSA. The CDR3 coding sequence is TGTGCCAGCAGCTTGCGAGCTCTAAGCTCCTACAATGAGCAGTTCTTC. It encodes CASSLRALSSYNEQFF.

This clonotype was counted between two and nine times. V and J are TRBV14 and TRBJ2-3; D unresolved. The CDR3 has 15 amino acids. The germline V gene has CDR1 SGHDN and CDR2 FVKESK. V dropped 0 bases and J dropped 0 bases, with 7 bases sitting between them. The DNA of the CDR3 is TGTGCCAGCAGCCAAGAGCCCCAGAGCACAGATACGCAGTATTTT. Translation gives CASSQEPQSTDTQYF.

The chain couples TRBV20-1 to TRBJ1-5; a weak D match, TRBD1 (6 bases). The CDR3 is made up of 13 amino acids. The germline CDR1 and CDR2 sequences are DFQATT and SNEGSKA (reference sequence). V gave up 5 bases and J gave up 7 bases, with 15 bases separating them. CDR3 region: CSAGDRPGQPQHF. The CDR3 nucleotides are TGCAGTGCTGGCGACAGGCCCGGGCAGCCCCAGCATTTT.

J is TRBJ2-3 and V is TRBV5-1, with TRBD2 matching over 10 bases. Germline values: CDR1 SGHRS, CDR2 YFSETQ. V lost 4 bases and J lost 2; bases outside the gene matches: 10. The CDR3 spans 17 residues. CDR3: CASSPPTSGQVTDTQYF. The CDR3, as DNA: TGCGCCAGCAGCCCACCGACTAGCGGGCAGGTCACAGATACGCAGTATTTT.

This clonotype has at least ten counts. The genes are TRBV25-1 and TRBJ2-6; 13 bases fit TRBD2. The length of the CDR3 is 16 residues. The V gene's germline CDR1 is MGHDK and CDR2 SYGVNS. V lost 6 bases and J lost 4; bases outside the gene matches: 3. CDR3 bases: TGTGCCAGCAGGGGACTAGCGGGGTCCGGGGCCAACGTCCTGACTTTC. This translates into CASRGLAGSGANVLTF.

The table lists this clonotype with a few counts. V usage is TRBV7-2 and J usage is TRBJ2-1, with D uncertain. Between the trimmed V and J ends, which lost 2 bases and 1 base, there was a span of 12 bases. The germline V gene has CDR1 SGHTA and CDR2 FQGNSA. CDR3 length equals 16 residues. This CDR3 reads CASSLPRTVSYNEQFF. The CDR3 bases are TGTGCCAGCAGCTTACCCCGGACGGTTTCCTACAATGAGCAGTTCTTC.

This clonotype was detected many times. This chain connects TRBV6-5 to TRBJ2-5, with TRBD1 as a possible D gene (7 bases). V shed 5 bases and J shed 7 bases, with 14 bases lying between them. Per germline, CDR1 MNHEY and CDR2 SVGAGI. The CDR3 contains 13 residues. The CDR3 region is CASSSQGGGTQYF. The CDR3 DNA reads as TGTGCCAGCAGTAGCCAGGGGGGAGGGACCCAGTACTTC.

This clonotype was seen repeatedly, ten times or more. The gene calls are TRBV15 and TRBJ1-2, with D maybe TRBD1 (5 bases). The length of the CDR3 is 16 residues. CDR1 and CDR2 from the germline V gene are LNHNV and YYDKDF (reference sequence). Trimming took off 0 bases at V and 3 bases at J, with 14 bases between the two ends. For the CDR3, the DNA is TGTGCCACCAGCAGAGATGAGGAAAGGGGTGACTATGGCTACACCTTC. Residues: CATSRDEERGDYGYTF. Using reference TRBV15 and TRBJ1-2 for the parts outside the CDR3, the full variable domain is DAMVIQNPRYQVTQFGKPVTLSCSQTLNHNVMYWYQQKSSQAPKLLFHYYDKDFNNEADTPDNFQSRRPNTSFCFLDIRSPGLGDTAMYLCATSRDEERGDYGYTFGSGTRLTVV.

The chain employs TRBV7-6 and TRBJ2-7, with a possible D match to TRBD2 (6 bases). V lost 1 base and J lost 2, with 15 bases in between. There are 16 residues in the CDR3. Germline CDR1 and CDR2: SGHVS and FNYEAQ. For the CDR3, the DNA is TGTGCCAGCAGCTTAGGACAGAAATGGGAGGCCTACGAGCAGTACTTC. Translated, it gives CASSLGQKWEAYEQYF.

The V call is TRBV7-9, the J call TRBJ1-2, with D possibly being TRBD1 (6 bases). The CDR3 length is 13 residues. Deletions cut 0 bases from V and 8 bases from J, with 10 bases between. Germline CDR1 is SEHNR and CDR2 is FQNEAQ (reference sequence). The CDR3 coding sequence is TGTGCCAGCAGCTTAGCGATACAGGGAGGCTACACCTTC. Encoded protein: CASSLAIQGGYTF.

This clonotype occurred a few times. The V call is TRBV5-1, the J call TRBJ2-1; 9 bases fit TRBD2. Germline V gene data show CDR1 as SGHRS and CDR2 as YFSETQ. Germline trimming cut 0 bases from V and 2 bases from J; bases unmatched to any gene: 3. CDR3 size: 16 residues. CDR3 amino acids: CASSLDGGGAYNEQFF. CDR3 DNA: TGCGCCAGCAGCTTGGATGGCGGGGGGGCCTACAATGAGCAGTTCTTC.

The table lists this clonotype with many counts. The chain is built from TRBV29-1 and TRBJ2-1; the D gene is possibly TRBD2 (7 bases). The germline gives CDR1 SQVTM, CDR2 ANQGSEA. The CDR3 extends over 12 amino acids. The V and J ends lost 4 bases and 9 bases respectively, with 13 bases between them. Here the CDR3 DNA reads TGCAGCGTTGCCCAGGGGAGGGGTGAGCAGTTCTTC. This translates into CSVAQGRGEQFF.